These 31 T cell receptor beta chains were sequenced from one sample in a study of blood T cell repertoires in COVID-19. Clones were read by immunoSEQ multiplex PCR, and TCRdb kept only the in-frame ones, dropping some. Of about 170,000 clones detected, about 90% appear once; the ten largest clones hold about 5.3%. Source material: peripheral blood. These receptors originate from a young man with COVID-19, enrolled during active disease.

This clone occurred a few times. The chain employs TRBV7-2 and TRBJ1-3, with D perhaps matching TRBD1 (5 bases). Germline V lookup: CDR1 SGHTA, CDR2 FQGNSA. The CDR3 covers 14 residues. The V and J ends lost 7 bases and 8 bases respectively, with 18 bases between them. DNA of the CDR3: TGTGCCAGCACTAGCCAGGGACTAGGCGACACCATATATTTT. Its protein is CASTSQGLGDTIYF.

This chain uses TRBV5-8 with TRBJ2-1; 7 bases are a match to TRBD1. This CDR3 is 14 amino acids long. Germline CDR1 is SGHTS and CDR2 is YDEGEE. With 4 bases clipped from V and 0 bases from J, the junction kept 1 base outside the gene matches. The CDR3 loop is CASSRDSSYNEQFF. The CDR3 DNA follows: TGTGCCAGCAGCCGGGACAGCTCCTACAATGAGCAGTTCTTC.

The chain couples TRBV5-5 to TRBJ2-3; tentatively, D is TRBD2 (6 bases). V was shortened by 2 bases and J by 2 bases, with 15 bases between the two germline ends. Germline V gene sequence: CDR1 SGHKS, CDR2 YYEKEE (reference sequence). The CDR3 spans 16 residues. The CDR3 is CASSFRGGATTDTQYF. CDR3 DNA sequence: TGTGCCAGCAGCTTTAGGGGCGGGGCGACCACAGATACGCAGTATTTT.

The chain employs TRBV2 and TRBJ1-1; D may be TRBD1 (5 bases). This CDR3 is 14 amino acids long. Germline assignment: CDR1 SNHLY and CDR2 FYNNEI. V lost 3 bases to trimming and J lost 0 bases, with 8 bases between them. The CDR3 loop is CASSEGLMNTEAFF. The CDR3 DNA reads as TGTGCCAGCAGTGAGGGGCTGATGAACACTGAAGCTTTCTTT.

J is TRBJ2-7 and V is TRBV5-1, with 7 bases matching TRBD2. Germline CDR1 reads SGHRS; CDR2 reads YFSETQ. The CDR3 has 15 amino acids. V gave up 0 bases and J gave up 7 bases; unmatched junction bases: 10. The CDR3 reads CASSLGSGGSGEQYF. The CDR3 nucleotides are TGCGCCAGCAGCTTGGGTTCGGGGGGTTCGGGGGAGCAGTACTTC.

This clone was counted a single time. The chain joins TRBV4-3 to TRBJ2-1, with a tentative D call TRBD1 (6 bases). The CDR3 spans 15 residues. Deletions cut 2 bases from V and 1 base from J, with 9 bases between. Germline CDR1 LGHNA, CDR2 YSLEER. CDR3: CASSQQTGSYNEQFF. The CDR3 DNA reads as TGCGCCAGCAGCCAACAGACAGGTTCCTACAATGAGCAGTTCTTC.

The genes are TRBV2 and TRBJ2-7, with 10 bases that match TRBD1. Germline-derived CDR1 and CDR2 are SNHLY and FYNNEI. J lost 3 bases, V lost 5 bases, and 7 bases had no gene match. There are 15 residues in the CDR3. CDR3 DNA: TGTGCCAGCAGTCCCGGACAGGGGGTATTCTACGAGCAGTACTTC. Translation: CASSPGQGVFYEQYF.

This chain uses TRBV6-1 with TRBJ1-3, with TRBD1 matching 7 bases. V lost 4 bases and J lost 2; bases outside the gene matches: 8. CDR3 size: 16 residues. The V gene's germline CDR1 is MNHNS and CDR2 SASEGT. CDR3 DNA sequence: TGTGCCAGCAGTGTGGGACAGAGGGTGGCTGGAAACACCATATATTTT. Its translation is CASSVGQRVAGNTIYF.

V gene TRBV4-2 combines with J gene TRBJ2-5; unclear D gene. The CDR3 loop spans 15 amino acids. Germline V gene sequence: CDR1 LGHNA, CDR2 YNFKEQ. The germline V and J ends were trimmed by 1 base and 2 bases, with 11 bases remaining between them. The CDR3, as DNA: TGTGCCAGCAGCCAAGTTCGAGGAGAACAAGAGACCCAGTACTTC. Translated, it gives CASSQVRGEQETQYF.

The chain couples TRBV4-3 to TRBJ1-1; 8 bases are a match to TRBD1. Per the germline V gene, CDR1 is LGHNA and CDR2 is YSLEER. The CDR3 consists of 17 residues. With V trimmed by 4 bases and J by 4 bases, 14 bases remained unmatched. The CDR3 sequence is CASSPGTGVDRGTEAFF. CDR3 sequence (DNA): TGCGCCAGCAGCCCGGGGACAGGCGTCGATCGTGGCACTGAAGCTTTCTTT.

The chain is built from TRBV4-1 and TRBJ1-5; D is unclear. This CDR3 is built from 18 residues. CDR1 and CDR2 (germline): MGHRA, YSYEKL. The V end was cut by 3 bases, the J end by 2 bases, with 20 bases between. CDR3 region: CASSHRPEEGRRNQPQHF. CDR3 bases: TGCGCCAGCAGCCACCGCCCGGAAGAGGGTAGGCGCAATCAGCCCCAGCATTTT.

The table lists this clone with a count of one. The genes are TRBV5-1 and TRBJ2-5; TRBD2 agrees at 12 bases. After removal of 1 base from V and 5 bases from J, the junction contained 6 bases not matched to a gene. Germline V lookup: CDR1 SGHRS, CDR2 YFSETQ. The CDR3 runs 16 residues. The CDR3 DNA is TGCGCCAGCAGCTTGCTCCCTAGCGGGGGGGAGGAGACCCAGTACTTC. It codes for CASSLLPSGGEETQYF. The full variable domain, with the rest looked up from reference TRBV5-1 and TRBJ2-5, is KAGVTQTPRYLIKTRGQQVTLSCSPISGHRSVSWYQQTPGQGLQFLFEYFSETQRNKGNFPGRFSGRQFSNSRSEMNVSTLELGDSALYLCASSLLPSGGEETQYFGPGTRLLVL.

The J gene is TRBJ1-3, the V gene TRBV19; D is uncertain. Germline-derived CDR1 and CDR2 are LNHDA and SQIVND (reference sequence). CDR3 length: 14 residues. The ends were cut back, 4 bases at V and 4 bases at J, with 11 bases in the middle. DNA for the CDR3: TGTGCCAGTAGTAGAAGAGTCTTCGGAAACACCATATATTTT. This gives the protein CASSRRVFGNTIYF.

This clone has just a few counts. The gene calls are TRBV5-6 and TRBJ1-6; D remains unclear. CDR1 is SGHDT, CDR2 YYEEEE, per germline. The CDR3 consists of 14 residues. Trimming cost V 3 bases and J 2 bases, with 6 bases left between them. The CDR3 DNA reads TGTGCCAGCAGCTCCACGGCCTATAATTCACCCCTCCACTTT. It yields the protein CASSSTAYNSPLHF.

The chain has TRBV19 and TRBJ1-2; 9 bases fit TRBD1. Germline assignment: CDR1 LNHDA and CDR2 SQIVND (reference sequence). Trimming cost V 4 bases and J 4 bases; bases outside gene matches: 13. The CDR3 is made up of 17 amino acids. The CDR3 region is CASSTTGGALGLYGYTF. The CDR3 bases are TGTGCCAGTAGTACAACAGGGGGCGCTTTGGGTCTCTATGGCTACACCTTC.

The count of this clone is one. V usage is TRBV7-2 and J usage is TRBJ2-3; D is uncertain. The CDR3 has 14 residues. Germline assignment: CDR1 SGHTA and CDR2 FQGNSA. The V and J ends lost 2 bases and 5 bases respectively, with 11 bases between them. CDR3 amino acids: CASSLKPVIDTQYF. The CDR3 DNA sequence: TGTGCCAGCAGCTTAAAGCCTGTTATAGATACGCAGTATTTT.

V and J are TRBV29-1 and TRBJ1-2; the D gene is possibly TRBD1 (5 bases). Germline lookup yields CDR1 SQVTM and CDR2 ANQGSEA. V lost 3 bases and J lost 4, with 15 bases in between. This CDR3 has 14 amino acids. The CDR3 spells CSVDAQGFGYGYTF. DNA of the CDR3: TGCAGCGTTGACGCCCAGGGCTTTGGCTATGGCTACACCTTC.

The chain employs TRBV4-2 and TRBJ1-2, with TRBD1 matching 9 bases. The J segment lost 2 bases and the V segment lost 0 bases, leaving 7 bases of the junction unmatched. The CDR3 length is 17 residues. CDR1 is LGHNA and CDR2 is YNFKEQ in the germline V gene. The CDR3 nucleotides read TGTGCCAGCAGCCAAGATTCCGGACAGGGGATGAACTATGGCTACACCTTC. Amino acids: CASSQDSGQGMNYGYTF.

The V call is TRBV5-1, the J call TRBJ2-3; 11 bases map to TRBD2. This CDR3 has 16 residues. Germline lookup yields CDR1 SGHRS and CDR2 YFSETQ. The V gene end was trimmed by 2 bases and the J gene end by 2 bases; junction bases not matched to a gene: 4. The CDR3 DNA reads as TGCGCCAGCAGCTTATTAGCGGGAGGGTTCACAGATACGCAGTATTTT. This sequence encodes CASSLLAGGFTDTQYF.

The chain joins TRBV19 to TRBJ1-2, with a possible D match to TRBD1 (6 bases). In germline, CDR1 is LNHDA, CDR2 SQIVND (reference sequence). CDR3 size: 16 residues. Trimming took off 0 bases at V and 0 bases at J, with 11 bases between the two ends. Written as DNA, the CDR3 is TGTGCCAGTAGTATAGAAAACAGGGCAGCTAACTATGGCTACACCTTC. Its translation is CASSIENRAANYGYTF. The whole variable domain, remainder taken from reference TRBV19 and TRBJ1-2, is DGGITQSPKYLFRKEGQNVTLSCEQNLNHDAMYWYRQDPGQGLRLIYYSQIVNDFQKGDIAEGYSVSREKKESFPLTVTSAQKNPTAFYLCASSIENRAANYGYTFGSGTRLTVV.

This clone was seen more than once but under ten times. The chain joins TRBV27 to TRBJ2-5; tentative D call: TRBD1 (6 bases). The CDR3 length is 14 residues. V lost 0 bases, J lost 5 bases, and 10 bases lay in between. Germline values: CDR1 MNHEY, CDR2 SMNVEV (reference sequence). CDR3 amino acids: CASSLSDSLETQYF. CDR3 DNA: TGTGCCAGCAGTTTATCGGACAGTTTGGAGACCCAGTACTTC.

V usage is TRBV7-3 and J usage is TRBJ2-1, with D possibly TRBD2 on 5 matching bases. Germline V gene lookup returns CDR1 SGHTA and CDR2 FQGTGA. The V and J ends lost 2 bases and 4 bases respectively, with 12 bases between them. This CDR3 comprises 15 residues. The CDR3 sequence is CASSLGSQNYNEQFF. The CDR3 nucleotides read TGTGCCAGCAGCTTAGGGAGTCAGAATTACAATGAGCAGTTCTTC.

This chain connects TRBV19 to TRBJ2-3; weak D call: TRBD2 (5 bases). In germline, CDR1 is LNHDA, CDR2 SQIVND (reference sequence). The CDR3 contains 15 residues. The V end was cut by 5 bases, the J end by 2 bases, with 14 bases between. CDR3 DNA: TGTGCCAGTAGTCCTTGGACTCTCACCACAGATACGCAGTATTTT. Protein: CASSPWTLTTDTQYF.

The chain is built from TRBV6-2 or TRBV6-3 and TRBJ2-7; D might be TRBD2 (6 bases). This CDR3 is 15 amino acids long. Trimming cost V 5 bases and J 1 base, with 15 bases left between them. Germline loops: CDR1 MNHEY, CDR2 SVGEGT. CDR3 loop: CASSLRGGRSYEQYF. In DNA, the CDR3 is TGTGCCAGCAGTCTCCGGGGTGGGAGGTCCTACGAGCAGTACTTC.

The V gene is TRBV5-1, the J gene TRBJ2-5, with a possible D match to TRBD2 (6 bases). In germline, CDR1 is SGHRS, CDR2 YFSETQ. The CDR3 contains 15 residues. Trimming took off 2 bases at V and 2 bases at J, with 13 bases between the two ends. CDR3 amino acids: CASSLQEGRQETQYF. The CDR3 DNA sequence: TGCGCCAGCAGCTTACAGGAGGGAAGACAAGAGACCCAGTACTTC.

The chain carries TRBV11-2 and TRBJ1-1; TRBD1 agrees at 9 bases. J lost 4 bases, V lost 5 bases, and 8 bases had no gene match. The CDR3 loop spans 15 amino acids. CDR1 is SGHAT, CDR2 FQNNGV, per germline. The DNA of the CDR3 is TGTGCCAGCAGCCGCGGACAGGGGATGGGCACTGAAGCTTTCTTT. Its protein is CASSRGQGMGTEAFF.

The rearrangement links TRBV11-3 to TRBJ2-1, with D maybe TRBD2 (6 bases). The CDR3 runs to 13 residues. The V end lost 3 bases, the J end lost 8 bases, and 11 bases lay between the germline ends. The V gene's germline CDR1 is SGHNT and CDR2 YENEEA. The CDR3 DNA sequence: TGTGCCAGCAGCTTCAGCGGAGGGGATGAGCAGTTCTTC. Translating it yields CASSFSGGDEQFF.

The rearrangement joins TRBV18 to TRBJ2-7; perhaps TRBD2 as D (6 bases). Trimming left V 6 bases short and J 3 bases short, with 12 bases between. The germline V gene has CDR1 KGHSH and CDR2 LQKENI. This CDR3 spans 13 amino acids. Written as DNA, the CDR3 is TGTGCCAGCTCCCCGGGAGAGATCTACGAGCAGTACTTC. Residues: CASSPGEIYEQYF.

In its sample, this clone was seen once. CDR3 region: CASSSGLAINEQFF. The CDR3 DNA follows: TGTGCCAGCAGTAGCGGACTAGCTATCAATGAGCAGTTCTTC. The chain links TRBV27 to TRBJ2-1; 8 bases align to TRBD2. Unmatched junction bases numbered 6, after V lost 5 bases and J lost 6 bases. CDR3 size: 14 residues. CDR1 and CDR2 from the germline V gene are MNHEY and SMNVEV (reference sequence).

The chain employs TRBV9 and TRBJ2-5; a weak D match, TRBD1 (6 bases). The V and J ends lost 4 bases and 4 bases respectively, with 14 bases between them. Per the germline V gene, CDR1 is SGDLS and CDR2 is YYNGEE. The CDR3 consists of 14 residues. The CDR3 protein is CASSLRTAGETQYF. The CDR3, as DNA: TGTGCCAGCAGCCTAAGGACAGCTGGAGAGACCCAGTACTTC.

The chain is built from TRBV5-4 and TRBJ2-3; weak D call: TRBD1 (5 bases). This CDR3 has 13 residues. The V gene lost 4 bases and the J gene lost 6 bases, with 12 bases spanning the gap. Germline V lookup: CDR1 SGHNT, CDR2 YYREEE (reference sequence). The CDR3 DNA follows: TGTGCCAGCAGCACGGACAACTGGGATACGCAGTATTTT. Protein sequence: CASSTDNWDTQYF.